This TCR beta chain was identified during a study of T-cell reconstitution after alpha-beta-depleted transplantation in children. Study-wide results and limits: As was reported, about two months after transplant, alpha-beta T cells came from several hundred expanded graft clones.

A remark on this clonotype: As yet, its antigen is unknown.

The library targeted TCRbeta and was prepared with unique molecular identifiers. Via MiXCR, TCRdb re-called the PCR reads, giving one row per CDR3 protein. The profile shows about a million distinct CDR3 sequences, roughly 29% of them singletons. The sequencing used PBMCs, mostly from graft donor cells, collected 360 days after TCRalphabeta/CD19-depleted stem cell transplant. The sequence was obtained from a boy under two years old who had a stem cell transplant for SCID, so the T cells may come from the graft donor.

CDR3 loop: CASSLLLGTDQETQYF. As DNA, the CDR3 is TGTGCCAGCAGCCTTTTGTTGGGGACAGATCAAGAGACCCAGTACTTC. This chain uses TRBV5-6 with TRBJ2-5, with TRBD1 identical over 7 bases. V lost 4 bases and J lost 2; bases outside the gene matches: 11. CDR1 SGHDT and CDR2 YYEEEE come from the germline V gene. The CDR3 extends over 16 amino acids.